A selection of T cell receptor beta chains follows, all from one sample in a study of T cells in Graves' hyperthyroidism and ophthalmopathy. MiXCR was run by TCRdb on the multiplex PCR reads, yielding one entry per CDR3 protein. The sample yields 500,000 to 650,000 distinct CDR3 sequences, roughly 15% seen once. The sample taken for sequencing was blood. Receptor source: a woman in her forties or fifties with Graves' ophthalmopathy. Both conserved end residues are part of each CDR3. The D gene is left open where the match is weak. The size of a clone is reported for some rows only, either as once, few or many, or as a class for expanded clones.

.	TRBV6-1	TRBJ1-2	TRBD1	TGTGCCAGCAGTGAACCAGGACAGGGGGCCTTTATGAACTATGGCTACACCTTC	CASSEPGQGAFMNYGYTF
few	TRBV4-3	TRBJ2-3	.	TGCGCCAGCAGCCAAGACCCCCCGGGTACGCAGTATTTT	CASSQDPPGTQYF
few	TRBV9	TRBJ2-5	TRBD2	TGTGCCACCTCAAAAGGGACTAGCGGAACCCTCGTTGAGACCCAGTACTTC	CATSKGTSGTLVETQYF
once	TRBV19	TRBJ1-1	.	TGTGCCAGTGGGAGGGAAGGGGACACTGAAGCTTTCTTT	CASGREGDTEAFF
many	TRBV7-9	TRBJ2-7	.	TGTGCCAGCAGCTTAGTAGGACAGAACTACGAGCAGTACTTC	CASSLVGQNYEQYF
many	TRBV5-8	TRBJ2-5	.	TGTGCCAGCAGCTCCATCGTGGCGGTAACCCAAGAGACCCAGTACTTC	CASSSIVAVTQETQYF
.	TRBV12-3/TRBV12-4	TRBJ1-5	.	TGTGCCAGCTGCTACTATGGCGGGGGGCAGACGAATCAGCCCCAGCATTTT	CASCYYGGGQTNQPQHF
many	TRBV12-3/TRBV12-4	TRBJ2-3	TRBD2	TGTGCCAGCAGAGCGGGAATAAGCACAGATACGCAGTATTTT	CASRAGISTDTQYF
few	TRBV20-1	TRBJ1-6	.	TGCAGTGCTAGACACAGTGGGACGGCGCCCCTCCACTTT	CSARHSGTAPLHF
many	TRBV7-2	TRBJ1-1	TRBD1	TGTGCCAGCAGCCCCCATGGGGACAGTGAAGCTTTCTTT	CASSPHGDSEAFF
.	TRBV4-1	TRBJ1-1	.	TGCGCCAGCAGCCCCGGTGGGGGCCTTATCGACACTGAAGCTTTCTTT	CASSPGGGLIDTEAFF
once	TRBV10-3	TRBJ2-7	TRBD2	TGTGCCATCAGTGAGCCGGGGGGTAAGGGGCTCGAGCAGTACTTC	CAISEPGGKGLEQYF
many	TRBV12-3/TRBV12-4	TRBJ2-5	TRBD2	TGTGCCAGCAAACTAGCGGGAGGGCCCGGGACCCAGTACTTC	CASKLAGGPGTQYF
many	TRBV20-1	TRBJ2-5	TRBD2	TGCAGTGCTAGTACTCGCGGGAGTCCCCAAGAGACCCAGTACTTC	CSASTRGSPQETQYF
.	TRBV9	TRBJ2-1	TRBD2	TGTGCCAGCAGCGTAGAGGCTAGCGGGTACAATGAGCAGTTCTTC	CASSVEASGYNEQFF
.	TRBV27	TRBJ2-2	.	TGTGCCAGCAGTTTAAGGAGAGGGCGAGGGGGGGACGGGGAGCTGTTTTTT	CASSLRRGRGGDGELFF
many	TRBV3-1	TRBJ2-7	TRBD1	TGTGCCAGCAGGCCCAGGGGGATCCACGAGCAGTACTTC	CASRPRGIHEQYF
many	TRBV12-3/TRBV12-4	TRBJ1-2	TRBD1	TGTGCCAGCAGTCGACAGGGATCTCACTATGGCTACACCTTC	CASSRQGSHYGYTF
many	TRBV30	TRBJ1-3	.	TGTGCCTGGAGTGTACGGAGGGACACCATATATTTT	CAWSVRRDTIYF
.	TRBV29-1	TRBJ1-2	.	TGCAGCTTTCGAGGCGCTAACTATGGCTACACCTTC	CSFRGANYGYTF
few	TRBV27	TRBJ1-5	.	TGTGCCAGCAGTTTATCTCTGCAGGGCAATCAGCCCCAGCATTTT	CASSLSLQGNQPQHF
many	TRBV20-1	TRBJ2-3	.	TGCAGTGCTAGTCGTCCAGATACGCAGTATTTT	CSASRPDTQYF
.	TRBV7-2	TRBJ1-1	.	TGTGCCAGCAGCCTTGGTCCAGTTCAGAACACTGAAGCTTTCTTT	CASSLGPVQNTEAFF
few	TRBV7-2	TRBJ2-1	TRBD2	TGTGCCAGCAGTTCTCCGGGACTAGCGTTCCATGAGCAGTTCTTC	CASSSPGLAFHEQFF
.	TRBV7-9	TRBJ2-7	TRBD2	TGTGCCAGCAGCGAGGGACTAGCGTCCCTGAGCTCCTACGAGCAGTACTTC	CASSEGLASLSSYEQYF
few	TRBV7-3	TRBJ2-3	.	TGTGCCAGCAGCTTAAATAGCGTTGATACGCAGTATTTT	CASSLNSVDTQYF
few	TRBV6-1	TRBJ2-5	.	TGTGCCAGCACCGGTCCGGTGAGGGGGTACCAAGAGACCCAGTACTTC	CASTGPVRGYQETQYF
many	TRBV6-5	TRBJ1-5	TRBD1	TGTGCCAGCAGTTACTCCGGGACAGCTAATCAGCCCCAGCATTTT	CASSYSGTANQPQHF
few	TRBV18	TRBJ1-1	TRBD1	TGTGCCAGCTCACCCAAACAGGGGGCGGGCACTGAAGCTTTCTTT	CASSPKQGAGTEAFF
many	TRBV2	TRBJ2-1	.	TGTGCCAGCAGGGGGGACGGCTACAATGAGCAGTTCTTC	CASRGDGYNEQFF
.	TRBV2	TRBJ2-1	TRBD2	TGTGCCAGCAGTGATAGGCGGGGGAGGAACAATGAGCAGTTCTTC	CASSDRRGRNNEQFF
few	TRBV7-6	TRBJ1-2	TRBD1	TGTGCCAGCAGCTACGCCCGGGACAGGGGTACACTCAACGGCTATGGCTACACCTTC	CASSYARDRGTLNGYGYTF
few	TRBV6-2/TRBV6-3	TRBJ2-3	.	TGTGCCAGCAACGGAGGGGGTCCCACAGATACGCAGTATTTT	CASNGGGPTDTQYF
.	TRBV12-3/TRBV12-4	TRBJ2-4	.	TGTGCCAGCAGTTTGCGGGACAAAAACATTCAGTACTTC	CASSLRDKNIQYF
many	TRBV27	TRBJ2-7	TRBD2	TGTGCCAGCAGTCCAAACGATTGGACTAGCGGGAGGGCCAGGGACGAGCAGTACTTC	CASSPNDWTSGRARDEQYF
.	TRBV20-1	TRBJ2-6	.	TGCAGTGCACCCTCAACAGGGCCCGGGGCCAACGTCCTGACTTTC	CSAPSTGPGANVLTF
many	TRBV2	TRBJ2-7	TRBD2	TGTGCCACAAAAGCGGGAGGGCCCTCCTACGAGCAGTACTTC	CATKAGGPSYEQYF
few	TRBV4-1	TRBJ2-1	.	TGCGCCAGCAGCCTCAGATTATCTAAGACCGATGAGCAGTTCTTC	CASSLRLSKTDEQFF
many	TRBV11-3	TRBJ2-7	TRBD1	TGTGCCAGCAGGGGAGCCGGGACAGGAACCTACGAGCAGTACTTC	CASRGAGTGTYEQYF
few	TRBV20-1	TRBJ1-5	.	TGCAGTGCTAGAGGGGGAAGACCCAATCAGCCCCAGCATTTT	CSARGGRPNQPQHF
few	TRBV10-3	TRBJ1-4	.	TGTGCCATCAGTGACGAACAGGGTCATGAAAAACTGTTTTTT	CAISDEQGHEKLFF